Included here is one T cell receptor (beta chain) sequence, with context. Its antigen is still unknown. This sample is part of a study of cytotoxic CD8 clonotypes in ibrutinib-treated CLL. The length of the CDR3 is 14 residues. Trimming pared 5 bases from V and 6 bases from J, leaving 14 bases between. CDR1 is SGHTA and CDR2 is FQGNSA in the germline V gene. Deep sequencing aimed at 1 in 200,000 to 1 in 1 million T cells' resolution. Some clones are missing from TCRdb's copy, which holds only in-frame ones; the method was immunoSEQ multiplex PCR. This sample has about 140,000 clones, with 76% found just once. The study, taken as a whole, reports: Treatment left the uncommon public clonotypes either contracted or stable in frequency. Rising at ibrutinib response, clonality subsequently fell back toward baseline at progression.

For TCR beta libraries, 1.5 to 2 micrograms of genomic DNA were obtained from cryopreserved PBMCs. This receptor was obtained from a human donor with chronic lymphocytic leukemia. The chain employs TRBV7-2 and TRBJ1-5; no definite D call. The material was PBMCs, obtained after 24 months of ibrutinib treatment. For the CDR3, the DNA is TGTGCCAGCAGCCCGGCCCTTGGGGTTCAGCCCCAGCATTTT. It is translated as CASSPALGVQPQHF.